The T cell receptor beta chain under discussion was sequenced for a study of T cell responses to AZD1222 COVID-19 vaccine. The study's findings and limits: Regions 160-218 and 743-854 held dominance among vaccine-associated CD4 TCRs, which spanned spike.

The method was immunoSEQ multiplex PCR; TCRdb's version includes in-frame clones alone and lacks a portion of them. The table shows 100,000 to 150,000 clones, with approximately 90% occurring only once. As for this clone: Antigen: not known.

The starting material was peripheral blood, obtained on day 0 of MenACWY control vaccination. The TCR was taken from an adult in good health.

CDR3 protein: CASSLTGTQKDEQFF. CDR3 nucleotide sequence: TGTGCCAGTAGTCTGACCGGGACTCAGAAAGATGAGCAGTTCTTC. The rearrangement links TRBV19 to TRBJ2-1; D may be TRBD2 (6 bases). In germline, CDR1 is LNHDA, CDR2 SQIVND (reference sequence). The CDR3 covers 15 residues. V lost 5 bases, J lost 8 bases, and 19 bases lay in between.